The present entry profiles one T cell receptor beta chain with its context. The antigen is unknown. These data are taken from a study of T cell repertoires in cytomegalovirus infection. In the study overall: Both recently identified HLA-C-restricted and well-studied HLA-B-restricted CMV epitopes were used in the study. Overall study results and limits: HLA-C-restricted CMV-specific TCR beta clonotypes were dominant in the ex vivo response.

Using its own MiXCR run on the reads, TCRdb lists one record per CDR3 protein. This sample yields roughly 860,000 distinct CDR3 sequences, of which about 31% are seen a single time; around an eighth belongs to the top ten. Germline assignment: CDR1 SGHVT and CDR2 SQSDAQ. The junction had 5 bases not matched to a gene; V was cut back by 1 base and J by 4 bases. The CDR3 is 16 residues long. The sequence was obtained from a human donor in good health (CMV status not recorded). Some clones in this sample may be carry-over from other donors' samples. The genes are TRBV7-4 and TRBJ2-7; 12 bases are shared with TRBD1. The starting material was cultured CD8+ T cells from PBMCs, obtained from culture after CMV antigen stimulation. The CDR3 reads CASSLVGTGGMYEQYF. The CDR3 nucleotides are TGTGCCAGCAGCTTAGTTGGGACAGGGGGCATGTACGAGCAGTACTTC. Based on the CDR3 plus reference TRBV7-4 and TRBJ2-7, the full variable domain is GAGVSQSPRYKVAKRGRDVALRCDSISGHVTLYWYRQTLGQGSEVLTYSQSDAQRDKSGRPSGRFSAERPERSVSTLKIQRTEQGDSAVYLCASSLVGTGGMYEQYFGPGTRLTVT.